The next 9 T cell receptor beta chains were all read from a single sample in a study of T cells in Graves' hyperthyroidism and ophthalmopathy. There were TCR beta CDR3 regions amplified from RNA transcripts. Carried out on the TCR CDR3, a first-round RT-PCR used the HTBI primer set. TCRdb called the multiplex PCR reads again in MiXCR, with one record for every CDR3 protein. The data hold 750,000 to 900,000 distinct CDR3 sequences, with around 38% observed a single time. The sample taken for sequencing was blood. The receptor source for this set is a man in his late teens or twenties with Graves' hyperthyroidism.

Many counts were recorded for this clonotype. The gene calls are TRBV6-5 and TRBJ1-1; 9 bases line up with TRBD1. CDR3 length equals 14 residues. Per the germline V gene, CDR1 is MNHEY and CDR2 is SVGAGI. The J segment lost 1 base and the V segment lost 6 bases, leaving 3 bases of the junction unmatched. DNA of the CDR3: TGTGCCAGCAGCTACAGGGGGCCGAACACTGAAGCTTTCTTT. It is translated as CASSYRGPNTEAFF.

This clonotype was found many times. The genes are TRBV5-1 and TRBJ1-2; D may be TRBD1 (5 bases). The ends were cut back, 0 bases at V and 4 bases at J, with 7 bases in the middle. Germline loops: CDR1 SGHRS, CDR2 YFSETQ. The CDR3 spans 13 residues. CDR3 in DNA: TGCGCCAGCAGCTTGGTCGGGGGCTATGGCTACACCTTC. Its protein is CASSLVGGYGYTF.

This clonotype was seen a handful of times. The V call is TRBV10-3, the J call TRBJ2-7; 8 bases map to TRBD1. Germline V gives CDR1 ENHRY, CDR2 SYGVKD. J lost 2 bases, V lost 0 bases, and 6 bases had no gene match. CDR3 length equals 16 residues. The DNA of the CDR3 is TGTGCCATCAGTGAGTCGGGGACAGGATTCCCCTACGAGCAGTACTTC. It translates to CAISESGTGFPYEQYF.

The V call is TRBV19, the J call TRBJ2-2; 9 nucleotides line up with TRBD2. The CDR3 is 17 amino acids. In germline, CDR1 is LNHDA, CDR2 SQIVND (reference sequence). J gave up 2 bases and V 3 bases, and 7 bases lay outside the gene matches. The CDR3 DNA follows: TGTGCCAGTAGTATGCCCCAGCGGGGGGTTAACACCGGGGAGCTGTTTTTT. This gives the protein CASSMPQRGVNTGELFF.

To note about this clonotype: The junction and the germline gene differ at one end; a read error may be behind it. The rearrangement joins TRBV10-3 to TRBJ2-6; D might be TRBD2 (7 bases). The germline gives CDR1 ENHRY, CDR2 SYGVKD. This CDR3 has 15 residues. CDR3 loop: CAISESKGGAYVLTF. CDR3 sequence (DNA): TGTGCCATCAGTGAGTCTAAGGGGGGGGCCTACGTCCTGACTTTC.

This clonotype was seen many times. The chain carries TRBV24-1 and TRBJ1-2, with D perhaps matching TRBD1 (6 bases). V dropped 1 base and J dropped 6 bases, with 11 bases sitting between them. The CDR3 extends over 14 amino acids. Germline V gene data show CDR1 as KGHDR and CDR2 as SFDVKD. The CDR3 nucleotides read TGTGCCACCAGTGATTTCCAGGGGTATGATGGCTACACCTTC. It yields the protein CATSDFQGYDGYTF.

The V call is TRBV15, the J call TRBJ2-7; D is possibly TRBD1 (7 bases). The CDR3 contains 17 residues. V lost 0 bases and J 3 bases, leaving 18 bases between the germline ends. Germline loops: CDR1 LNHNV, CDR2 YYDKDF (reference sequence). The CDR3: CATSRDGRGDRDYEQYF. CDR3 in DNA: TGTGCCACCAGCAGAGATGGGCGGGGAGACAGGGACTACGAGCAGTACTTC.

This clonotype was observed once. The V gene is TRBV7-3, the J gene TRBJ2-5; 10 nucleotides align to TRBD1. CDR3 size: 15 residues. Trimming removed 5 bases from V and 2 bases from J; junction bases left unmatched: 5. The germline gives CDR1 SGHTA, CDR2 FQGTGA. The CDR3 DNA is TGTGCCAGCAGCGACCGGGACAGGGGACAAGAGACCCAGTACTTC. It encodes CASSDRDRGQETQYF.

On this clonotype itself: The CDR3 carries no conserved terminal phenylalanine or tryptophan, so it likely arises from a read error. No DNA is shown, since the ends of the CDR3 on it are uncertain; the CDR3 is the one TCRdb lists. The gene calls are TRBV6-5 and TRBJ2-2; TRBD1 is the table's D call and was not checked against the DNA. Inclusive of both ends, the CDR3 amounts to 8 amino acids. From germline, CDR1 is MNHEY and CDR2 SVGAGI. This CDR3 reads CASRPQGA.